Below, one T cell receptor beta chain is given with its context. In germline, CDR1 is SGHTA, CDR2 FQGNSA. The CDR3 has 15 amino acids. J lost 9 bases, V lost 5 bases, and 8 bases had no gene match. The sample is drawn from a study of blood T cell repertoires in COVID-19. The protocol was immunoSEQ multiplex PCR, while the TCRdb copy is restricted to in-frame clones and leaves out a portion. This table holds over 100,000 clones, around three quarters found once. This clonotype was obtained from a man aged 60 to 75 with active or convalescent COVID-19. Sequences were obtained from peripheral blood. The chain joins TRBV7-2 to TRBJ2-5; 14 positions agree with TRBD2. The CDR3 nucleotides are TGTGCCAGCAGCCCGCCTGGGGGACTAGCGGGGGCCCAGTACTTC. Amino acid sequence: CASSPPGGLAGAQYF.